This is a list of T cell receptor beta chains from one sample in a study of cytomegalovirus exposure and HLA in healthy donors. Sequencing was performed with immunoSEQ multiplex PCR; in TCRdb, only in-frame clones are kept and a portion is missing. The table shows some 190,000 clones, with around 87% occurring only once. The source material was PBMCs. The receptor set was obtained from a woman aged 18-29 years in good health and CMV-seronegative. Each CDR3 is given with its conserved first and last residue. D genes are given only for firm matches. Size is omitted from some rows. Given values are once, few, many or a class for expanded clones.

V: TRBV5-8; J: TRBJ2-3; size: .; D: .; CDR3: CASRLRDTRTDTQYF; DNA: TGTGCCAGCAGACTCCGGGACACACGCACAGATACGCAGTATTTT
V: TRBV29-1; J: TRBJ2-7; size: .; D: TRBD2; CDR3: CSASSGSSYEQYF; DNA: TGCAGCGCATCTAGCGGGAGCTCCTACGAGCAGTACTTC
V: TRBV30; J: TRBJ2-7; size: once; D: .; CDR3: CAWTVRSYEQYF; DNA: TGTGCCTGGACCGTCCGTTCCTACGAGCAGTACTTC
V: TRBV11-1; J: TRBJ2-5; size: .; D: TRBD2; CDR3: CASSLTRGLAEETQYF; DNA: TGTGCCAGCAGCTTAACCCGCGGACTAGCGGAAGAGACCCAGTACTTC
V: TRBV9; J: TRBJ1-2; size: .; D: .; CDR3: CASSEGGLSGYTF; DNA: TGTGCCAGCAGCGAGGGAGGACTCTCTGGCTACACCTTC
V: TRBV4-1; J: TRBJ2-1; size: few; D: TRBD1; CDR3: CASSRQGNEQFF; DNA: TGCGCCAGCAGCCGACAGGGAAATGAGCAGTTCTTC
V: TRBV21-1; J: TRBJ2-7; size: .; D: .; CDR3: CASSNPRGGTCEQYF; DNA: TGTGCCAGCAGCAACCCGAGAGGAGGGACGTGCGAGCAGTACTTC
V: TRBV29-1; J: TRBJ1-2; size: .; D: .; CDR3: CSVLRDYGYTF; DNA: TGCAGCGTTTTGAGGGACTATGGCTACACCTTC
V: TRBV5-1; J: TRBJ1-4; size: .; D: TRBD1; CDR3: CASSEGQGAEKLFF; DNA: TGCGCCAGCAGCGAGGGACAGGGGGCGGAAAAACTGTTTTTT
V: TRBV6-1; J: TRBJ2-5; size: .; D: .; CDR3: CASWIGGVPMETQYF; DNA: TGTGCCAGCTGGATTGGCGGGGTGCCCATGGAGACCCAGTACTTC
V: TRBV4-2; J: TRBJ2-7; size: once; D: TRBD1; CDR3: CASSQGTGAHEQYF; DNA: TGTGCCAGCAGCCAAGGGACAGGGGCCCACGAGCAGTACTTC
V: TRBV30; J: TRBJ1-5; size: .; D: TRBD1; CDR3: CAAKVGDRARNQPQHF; DNA: TGTGCCGCTAAAGTCGGGGACAGGGCCCGCAATCAGCCCCAGCATTTT
V: TRBV6-5; J: TRBJ2-3; size: .; D: .; CDR3: CASSSSSPDTQYF; DNA: TGTGCCAGCAGTTCCTCTAGTCCAGATACGCAGTATTTT
V: TRBV29-1; J: TRBJ1-1; size: .; D: TRBD1; CDR3: CSVDHRGGTEAFF; DNA: TGCAGCGTTGACCACAGGGGGGGTACTGAAGCTTTCTTT
V: TRBV7-9; J: TRBJ1-3; size: .; D: .; CDR3: CASSLSRVSGNTIYF; DNA: TGTGCCAGCAGCTTATCTCGGGTCTCTGGAAACACCATATATTTT
V: TRBV7-2; J: TRBJ2-2; size: .; D: .; CDR3: CASSRTLVAGELFF; DNA: TGTGCCAGCAGCCGTACTTTAGTGGCCGGGGAGCTGTTTTTT
V: TRBV18; J: TRBJ1-1; size: .; D: .; CDR3: CASSPPGGRGNTEAFF; DNA: TGTGCCAGCTCACCACCGGGGGGGCGCGGTAACACTGAAGCTTTCTTT
V: TRBV4-3; J: TRBJ2-5; size: .; D: .; CDR3: CASSQVVASPGAQYF; DNA: TGCGCCAGCAGCCAAGTCGTGGCTAGCCCAGGGGCCCAGTACTTC
V: TRBV28; J: TRBJ1-3; size: .; D: TRBD1; CDR3: CASSQPGQGNTIYF; DNA: TGTGCCAGCAGTCAACCGGGACAGGGAAACACCATATATTTT
V: TRBV11-3; J: TRBJ2-1; size: .; D: TRBD2; CDR3: CASSPRTSGRVDEQFF; DNA: TGTGCCAGCAGCCCGAGGACTAGCGGGAGGGTTGATGAGCAGTTCTTC
V: TRBV10-1; J: TRBJ1-1; size: few; D: .; CDR3: CASSEVRTENEAFF; DNA: TGCGCCAGCAGTGAAGTCAGGACAGAGAATGAAGCTTTCTTT
V: TRBV10-2; J: TRBJ2-2; size: .; D: .; CDR3: CASSVSGGVANTGELFF; DNA: TGCGCCAGCAGTGTATCCGGGGGTGTTGCGAACACCGGGGAGCTGTTTTTT
V: TRBV2; J: TRBJ2-1; size: .; D: TRBD2; CDR3: CASSPDSGGWNEQFF; DNA: TGTGCCAGCAGTCCCGACAGCGGGGGTTGGAATGAGCAGTTCTTC
V: TRBV12-5; J: TRBJ2-1; size: .; D: .; CDR3: CASGLRVSSYNEQFF; DNA: TGTGCTAGTGGTTTGCGCGTTAGCTCCTACAATGAGCAGTTCTTC
V: TRBV7-9; J: TRBJ1-1; size: .; D: .; CDR3: CASSFSQGSTEAFF; DNA: TGTGCCAGCAGCTTTTCGCAGGGATCCACTGAAGCTTTCTTT
V: TRBV7-8; J: TRBJ1-5; size: .; D: .; CDR3: CASSLDSSNQPQHF; DNA: TGTGCCAGCAGCTTAGACAGTAGCAATCAGCCCCAGCATTTT
V: TRBV5-4; J: TRBJ2-2; size: .; D: .; CDR3: CASSPPGTLQNTGELFF; DNA: TGTGCCAGCAGCCCGCCAGGGACTCTACAGAACACCGGGGAGCTGTTTTTT
V: TRBV13; J: TRBJ1-2; size: .; D: .; CDR3: CASSIEGAYYGYTF; DNA: TGTGCCAGCAGTATCGAAGGGGCCTACTATGGCTACACCTTC
V: TRBV7-9; J: TRBJ2-1; size: .; D: TRBD1; CDR3: CASSQDRAHRSYNEQFF; DNA: TGTGCCAGCAGCCAAGACAGGGCCCATCGCTCCTACAATGAGCAGTTCTTC
V: TRBV6-1; J: TRBJ2-7; size: .; D: TRBD2; CDR3: CASSNMGLAAYEQYF; DNA: TGTGCCAGCAGTAATATGGGACTAGCGGCCTACGAGCAGTACTTC
V: TRBV7-3; J: TRBJ2-7; size: once; D: TRBD2; CDR3: CASSPTGGTSYEQYF; DNA: TGTGCCAGCAGCCCGACGGGGGGGACTTCCTACGAGCAGTACTTC
V: TRBV27; J: TRBJ1-2; size: .; D: TRBD1; CDR3: CASRRDRATDGYTF; DNA: TGTGCCAGCAGGCGGGACAGGGCGACGGATGGCTACACCTTC
V: TRBV7-9; J: TRBJ2-5; size: once; D: TRBD2; CDR3: CASSPGTSGRDRQYF; DNA: TGTGCCAGCAGCCCGGGGACTAGCGGTCGGGACCGGCAGTACTTC
V: TRBV7-2; J: TRBJ2-7; size: once; D: .; CDR3: CASSPGLASEQYF; DNA: TGTGCCAGCAGCCCGGGACTTGCCTCGGAGCAGTACTTC
V: TRBV5-1; J: TRBJ2-1; size: .; D: .; CDR3: CASSLEQRYNEQFF; DNA: TGCGCCAGCAGCTTAGAACAGCGGTACAATGAGCAGTTCTTC
V: TRBV30; J: TRBJ1-4; size: few; D: TRBD1; CDR3: CAWSPGQGREKLFF; DNA: TGTGCCTGGAGCCCGGGACAGGGGAGGGAAAAACTGTTTTTT
V: TRBV18; J: TRBJ2-1; size: .; D: TRBD1; CDR3: CASSPRTGSNNEQFF; DNA: TGTGCCAGCTCACCCAGGACAGGGAGCAACAATGAGCAGTTCTTC
V: TRBV6-5; J: TRBJ1-3; size: .; D: .; CDR3: CASSYSRPGGGNTIYF; DNA: TGTGCCAGCAGTTACTCTCGGCCAGGTGGTGGAAACACCATATATTTT
V: TRBV15; J: TRBJ2-3; size: .; D: .; CDR3: CATSRAGGLTDTQYF; DNA: TGTGCCACCAGCAGGGCAGGTGGGTTGACAGATACGCAGTATTTT
V: TRBV13; J: TRBJ1-1; size: .; D: .; CDR3: CASSLDRTGSWSMNTEAFF; DNA: TGTGCCAGCAGCTTAGACCGGACGGGATCCTGGTCTATGAACACTGAAGCTTTCTTT
V: TRBV7-9; J: TRBJ2-5; size: .; D: .; CDR3: CASSPVGLGIQETQYF; DNA: TGTGCCAGCAGTCCCGTCGGTCTGGGCATCCAAGAGACCCAGTACTTC
V: TRBV30; J: TRBJ2-3; size: .; D: .; CDR3: CTWSAGPGTQYF; DNA: TGTACCTGGAGTGCAGGACCAGGGACGCAGTATTTT
V: TRBV2; J: TRBJ2-7; size: .; D: TRBD1; CDR3: CASSGVPGQGATEQYF; DNA: TGTGCCAGCAGTGGGGTGCCGGGACAGGGGGCGACCGAGCAGTACTTC
V: TRBV5-1; J: TRBJ2-3; size: .; D: .; CDR3: CASSSRVGGADTQYF; DNA: TGCGCCAGCAGCTCTCGGGTCGGCGGGGCAGATACGCAGTATTTT
V: TRBV6-5; J: TRBJ2-4; size: once; D: .; CDR3: CASSYTRSPNIQYF; DNA: TGTGCCAGCAGTTACACCCGGTCCCCAAACATTCAGTACTTC
V: TRBV28; J: TRBJ2-3; size: .; D: .; CDR3: CASGRGSTDTQYF; DNA: TGTGCCAGCGGACGGGGGAGCACAGATACGCAGTATTTT
V: TRBV7-6; J: TRBJ1-5; size: .; D: .; CDR3: CASSLNEGNQPQHF; DNA: TGTGCCAGCAGCTTAAATGAGGGCAATCAGCCCCAGCATTTT
V: TRBV11-2; J: TRBJ1-2; size: .; D: TRBD1; CDR3: CASSPGQGNYGYTF; DNA: TGTGCCAGCAGCCCCGGACAGGGTAACTATGGCTACACCTTC
V: TRBV11-2; J: TRBJ2-7; size: .; D: TRBD2; CDR3: CASSLDLAGGEQYF; DNA: TGTGCCAGCAGCTTAGACCTAGCGGGGGGCGAGCAGTACTTC
V: TRBV5-6; J: TRBJ1-5; size: .; D: TRBD1; CDR3: CASSLQGINQPQHF; DNA: TGTGCCAGCAGCTTACAGGGGATCAATCAGCCCCAGCATTTT
V: TRBV5-1; J: TRBJ2-7; size: .; D: .; CDR3: CASSPVGGGTKNEQYF; DNA: TGCGCCAGCAGCCCGGTAGGGGGGGGGACGAAGAACGAGCAGTACTTC
V: TRBV7-9; J: TRBJ2-3; size: .; D: .; CDR3: CASSSTSLHWDTQYF; DNA: TGTGCCAGCAGCTCGACTTCATTACATTGGGATACGCAGTATTTT
V: TRBV20-1; J: TRBJ1-2; size: .; D: .; CDR3: CAYGGNYGYTF; DNA: TGCGCGTACGGGGGAAACTATGGCTACACCTTC
V: TRBV5-1; J: TRBJ2-3; size: .; D: TRBD2; CDR3: CASSLAPTSGRTRWGTDTQYF; DNA: TGCGCCAGCAGCTTGGCCCCCACTAGCGGGAGGACCAGATGGGGCACAGATACGCAGTATTTT